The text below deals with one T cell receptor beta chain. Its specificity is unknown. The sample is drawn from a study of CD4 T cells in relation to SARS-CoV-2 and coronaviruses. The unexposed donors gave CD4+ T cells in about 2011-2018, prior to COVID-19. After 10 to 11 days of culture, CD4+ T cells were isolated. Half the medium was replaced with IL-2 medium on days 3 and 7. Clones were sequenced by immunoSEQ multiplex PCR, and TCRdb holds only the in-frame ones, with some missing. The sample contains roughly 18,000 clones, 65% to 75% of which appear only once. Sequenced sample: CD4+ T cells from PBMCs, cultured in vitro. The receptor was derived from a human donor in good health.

CDR3 bases: TGTGCCAGCAGCTTAAGGCCCTTGGGCTCCTACAATGAGCAGTTCTTC. Encoded protein: CASSLRPLGSYNEQFF. The rearrangement uses TRBV7-3 and TRBJ2-1; D ambiguous. V was shortened by 1 base and J by 0 bases, with 10 bases between the two germline ends. Per germline, CDR1 SGHTA and CDR2 FQGTGA. The CDR3 spans 16 residues.